This section outlines one T cell receptor (beta chain) sequence together with its context. Authors' processing steps: Reference gene primer amplification yielded estimated nucleated cell counts. Clones were sequenced by immunoSEQ multiplex PCR, and TCRdb holds only the in-frame ones, with some missing. That table furnishes V, J and clone size, whereas the DNA furnished D and trimming. The sample yields about 170,000 clones, about 86% seen once. The data are from a study of blood T cell repertoires in COVID-19. Across the study: The United States, Italy and Spain provided the acute and convalescent COVID-19 samples. Nucleic acid was either cDNA or gDNA, and it came from T cells, B-cell-depleted T cells, or PBMCs.

This CDR3 comprises 13 residues. Looked up from germline, CDR1 is SGHNT and CDR2 is YYREEE (reference sequence). Trimming cost V 0 bases and J 16 bases, with 17 bases left between them. Sequenced material: peripheral blood. This TCR came from a woman older than 75 in a cohort sampled during active or convalescent COVID-19. The V call is TRBV5-4, the J call TRBJ2-1; the D gene is possibly TRBD1 (5 bases). This CDR3 reads CASSLEVQAHIFF. The CDR3 nucleotides are TGTGCCAGCAGCTTGGAGGTACAGGCCCATATTTTCTTC.